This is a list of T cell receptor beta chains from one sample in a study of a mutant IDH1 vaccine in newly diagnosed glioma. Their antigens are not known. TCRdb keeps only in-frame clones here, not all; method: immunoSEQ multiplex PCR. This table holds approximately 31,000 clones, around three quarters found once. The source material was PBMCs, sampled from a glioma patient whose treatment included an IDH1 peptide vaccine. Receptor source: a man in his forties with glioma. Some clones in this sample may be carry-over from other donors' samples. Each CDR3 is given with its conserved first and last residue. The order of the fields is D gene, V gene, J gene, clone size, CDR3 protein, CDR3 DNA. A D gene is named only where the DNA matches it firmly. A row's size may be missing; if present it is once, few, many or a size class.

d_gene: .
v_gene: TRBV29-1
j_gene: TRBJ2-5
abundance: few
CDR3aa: CSVVSGGVGTQYF
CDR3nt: TGCAGCGTCGTTTCTGGGGGCGTAGGGACCCAGTACTTC

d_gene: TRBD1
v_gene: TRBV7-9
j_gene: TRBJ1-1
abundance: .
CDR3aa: CASIHRDRVTEAFF
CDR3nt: TGTGCCAGCATTCATCGGGACAGGGTGACTGAAGCTTTCTTT

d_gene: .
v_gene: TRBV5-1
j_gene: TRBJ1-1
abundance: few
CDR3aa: CASSSGVNTEAFF
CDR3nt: TGCGCCAGCAGCTCCGGGGTCAACACTGAAGCTTTCTTT

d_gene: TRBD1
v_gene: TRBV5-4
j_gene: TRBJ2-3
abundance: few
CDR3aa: CASSIWTGSTDTQYF
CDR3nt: TGTGCCAGCAGCATCTGGACAGGGAGCACAGATACGCAGTATTTT

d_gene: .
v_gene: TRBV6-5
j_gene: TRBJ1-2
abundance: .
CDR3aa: CASRGVNYGYTF
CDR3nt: TGTGCCAGTCGGGGGGTTAACTATGGCTACACCTTC

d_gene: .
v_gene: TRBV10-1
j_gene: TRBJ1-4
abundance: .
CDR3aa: CASSDRADEKLFF
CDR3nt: TGCGCCAGCAGTGACAGGGCGGATGAAAAACTGTTTTTT

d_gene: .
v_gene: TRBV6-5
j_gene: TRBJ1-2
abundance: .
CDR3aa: CASSRRDGDGYTF
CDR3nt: TGTGCCAGCAGTAGAAGAGACGGGGACGGCTACACCTTC

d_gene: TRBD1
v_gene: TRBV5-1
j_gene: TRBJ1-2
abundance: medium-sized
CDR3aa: CASGQADYGYTF
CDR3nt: TGCGCCAGCGGACAGGCGGACTATGGCTACACCTTC

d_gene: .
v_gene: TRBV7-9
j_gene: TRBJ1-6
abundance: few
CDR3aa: CASSSVGEGSPLHF
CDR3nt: TGTGCCAGCAGCTCAGTTGGGGAAGGATCACCCCTCCACTTT

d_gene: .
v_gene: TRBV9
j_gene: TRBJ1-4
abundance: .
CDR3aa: CASSAQWGNEKLFF
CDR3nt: TGTGCCAGCAGCGCCCAGTGGGGGAATGAAAAACTGTTTTTT

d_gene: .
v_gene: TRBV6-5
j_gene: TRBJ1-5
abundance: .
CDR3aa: CASSLGGQYSNQPQHF
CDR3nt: TGTGCCAGCAGTTTAGGGGGACAATATAGCAATCAGCCCCAGCATTTT

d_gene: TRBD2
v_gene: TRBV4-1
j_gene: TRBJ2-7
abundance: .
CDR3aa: CASSQVRASGATYEQYF
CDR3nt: TGCGCCAGCAGCCAAGTTCGGGCTAGCGGGGCCACCTACGAGCAGTACTTC

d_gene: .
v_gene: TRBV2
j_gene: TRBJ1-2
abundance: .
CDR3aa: CASSGYRVDGYTF
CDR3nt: TGTGCCAGCAGTGGGTACAGGGTAGATGGCTACACCTTC

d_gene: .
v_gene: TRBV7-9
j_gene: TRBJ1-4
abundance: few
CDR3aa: CASSLGSTTNEKLFF
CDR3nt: TGTGCCAGCAGCCTGGGCTCAACAACTAATGAAAAACTGTTTTTT

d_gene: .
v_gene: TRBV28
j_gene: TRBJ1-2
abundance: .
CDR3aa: CASSLASEYGYTF
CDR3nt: TGTGCCAGCAGTTTAGCGTCAGAATATGGCTACACCTTC

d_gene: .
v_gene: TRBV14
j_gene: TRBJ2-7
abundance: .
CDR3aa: CASSQSSNPYEQYF
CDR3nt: TGTGCCAGCAGCCAATCGTCCAATCCCTACGAGCAGTACTTC

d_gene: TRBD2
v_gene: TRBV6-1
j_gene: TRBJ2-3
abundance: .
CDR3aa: CASQRAGGSTDTQYF
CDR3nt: TGTGCCAGCCAACGAGCGGGGGGCTCGACAGATACGCAGTATTTT

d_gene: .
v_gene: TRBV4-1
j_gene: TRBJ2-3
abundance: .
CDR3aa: CASSHPTGWATDTQYF
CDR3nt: TGCGCCAGCAGCCATCCAACGGGGTGGGCAACAGATACGCAGTATTTT

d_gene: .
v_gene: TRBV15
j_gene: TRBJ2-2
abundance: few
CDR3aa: CATSRNRGGTGELFF
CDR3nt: TGTGCCACCAGCAGAAACAGAGGAGGGACCGGGGAGCTGTTTTTT

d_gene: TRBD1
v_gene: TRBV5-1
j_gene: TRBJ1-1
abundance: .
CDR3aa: CASSLADRGMNTEAFF
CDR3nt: TGCGCCAGCAGCTTGGCCGACAGGGGAATGAACACTGAAGCTTTCTTT

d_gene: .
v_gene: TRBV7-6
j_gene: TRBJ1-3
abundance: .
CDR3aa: CASSSQDSGNTIYF
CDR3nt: TGTGCCAGCAGCTCACAAGACTCTGGAAACACCATATATTTT

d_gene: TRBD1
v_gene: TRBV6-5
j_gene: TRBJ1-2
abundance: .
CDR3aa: CASTPFLGGGYTF
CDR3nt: TGTGCCAGCACCCCCTTTTTAGGGGGCGGCTACACCTTC

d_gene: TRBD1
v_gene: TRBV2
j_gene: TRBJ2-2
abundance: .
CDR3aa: CASSVGTGRSTGELFF
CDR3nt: TGTGCCAGCAGTGTGGGGACAGGGCGTAGCACCGGGGAGCTGTTTTTT

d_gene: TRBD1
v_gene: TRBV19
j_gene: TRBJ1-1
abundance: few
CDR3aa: CASSITGVKDTEAFF
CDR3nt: TGTGCCAGTAGTATAACAGGGGTGAAGGACACTGAAGCTTTCTTT

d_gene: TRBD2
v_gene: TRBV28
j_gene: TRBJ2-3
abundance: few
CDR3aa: CASSLPSGDARTDTQYF
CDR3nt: TGTGCCAGCAGTTTACCTAGCGGGGACGCCCGCACAGATACGCAGTATTTT

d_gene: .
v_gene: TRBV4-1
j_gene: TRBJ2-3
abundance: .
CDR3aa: CASSQAPGTGTDTQYF
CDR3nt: TGCGCCAGCAGCCAGGCTCCCGGGACGGGCACAGATACGCAGTATTTT

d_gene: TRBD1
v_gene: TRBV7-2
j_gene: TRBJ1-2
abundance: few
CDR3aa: CASSSGGDSLFYGYTF
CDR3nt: TGTGCCAGCAGCTCAGGGGGGGATTCCCTCTTCTATGGCTACACCTTC

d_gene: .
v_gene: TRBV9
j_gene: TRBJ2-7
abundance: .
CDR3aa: CASSVGGGVSYEQYF
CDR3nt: TGTGCCAGCAGCGTAGGTGGCGGCGTCTCCTACGAGCAGTACTTC

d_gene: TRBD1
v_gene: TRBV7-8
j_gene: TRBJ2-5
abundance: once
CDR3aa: CASSYRTGELQETQYF
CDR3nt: TGTGCCAGCAGCTATCGGACAGGGGAGTTACAAGAGACCCAGTACTTC

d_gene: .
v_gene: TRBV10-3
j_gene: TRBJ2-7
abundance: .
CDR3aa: CAISPAGDEQYF
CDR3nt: TGTGCCATCAGTCCAGCTGGCGACGAGCAGTACTTC

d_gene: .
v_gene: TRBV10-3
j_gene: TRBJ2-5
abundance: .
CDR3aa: CAISDGSGDETQYF
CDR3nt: TGTGCCATCAGTGACGGTTCGGGTGACGAGACCCAGTACTTC

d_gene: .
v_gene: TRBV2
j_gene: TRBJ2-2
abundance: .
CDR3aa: CASSRDVGELFF
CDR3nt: TGTGCCAGCAGTAGGGACGTGGGGGAGCTGTTTTTT

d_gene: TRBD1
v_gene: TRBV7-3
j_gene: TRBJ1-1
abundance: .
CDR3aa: CASSPGGQNTEAFF
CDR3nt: TGTGCCAGCAGCCCAGGGGGACAGAACACTGAAGCTTTCTTT

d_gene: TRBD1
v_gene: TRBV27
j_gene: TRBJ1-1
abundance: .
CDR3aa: CASRNRGPYMNTEAFF
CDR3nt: TGTGCCAGCAGGAACAGGGGGCCTTATATGAACACTGAAGCTTTCTTT

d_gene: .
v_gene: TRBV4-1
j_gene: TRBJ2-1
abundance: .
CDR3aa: CASSQVRLMTGYNEQFF
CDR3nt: TGCGCCAGCAGCCAAGTGCGTTTGATGACAGGTTACAATGAGCAGTTCTTC

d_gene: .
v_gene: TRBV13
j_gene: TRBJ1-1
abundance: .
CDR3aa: CASSERGIAEAFF
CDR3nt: TGTGCCAGCAGCGAAAGGGGCATAGCTGAAGCTTTCTTT

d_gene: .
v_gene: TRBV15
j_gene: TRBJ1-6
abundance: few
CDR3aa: CATSTTAENNSPLHF
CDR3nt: TGTGCCACCAGCACCACCGCCGAGAATAATTCACCCCTCCACTTT

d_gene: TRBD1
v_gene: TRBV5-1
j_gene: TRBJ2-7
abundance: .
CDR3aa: CASSLGTGGAYEQYF
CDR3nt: TGCGCCAGCAGCTTAGGGACAGGGGGCGCTTACGAGCAGTACTTC

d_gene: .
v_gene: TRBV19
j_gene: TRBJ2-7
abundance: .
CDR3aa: CASSPQGDNSYEQYF
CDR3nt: TGTGCCAGTAGTCCCCAGGGTGACAACTCCTACGAGCAGTACTTC

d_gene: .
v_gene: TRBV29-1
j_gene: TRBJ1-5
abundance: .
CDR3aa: CSVEGGPSNQPQHF
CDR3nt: TGCAGCGTTGAAGGAGGACCTAGCAATCAGCCCCAGCATTTT

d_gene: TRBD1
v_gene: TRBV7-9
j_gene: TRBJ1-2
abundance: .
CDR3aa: CASSLARGTLYGYTF
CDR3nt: TGTGCCAGCAGCTTAGCCAGGGGGACACTTTATGGCTACACCTTC

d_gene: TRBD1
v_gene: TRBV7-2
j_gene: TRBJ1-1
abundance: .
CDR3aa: CASSLASGGRNTEAFF
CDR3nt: TGTGCCAGCAGCTTAGCGTCAGGGGGAAGGAACACTGAAGCTTTCTTT

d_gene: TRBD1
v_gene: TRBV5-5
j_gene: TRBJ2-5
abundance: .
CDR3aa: CASSLVRQGEETQYF
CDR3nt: TGTGCCAGCAGCTTGGTGCGGCAGGGGGAAGAGACCCAGTACTTC

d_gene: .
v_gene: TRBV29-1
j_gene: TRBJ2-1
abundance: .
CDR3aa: CSVEPAVSYNEQFF
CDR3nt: TGCAGCGTTGAACCGGCGGTCTCCTACAATGAGCAGTTCTTC

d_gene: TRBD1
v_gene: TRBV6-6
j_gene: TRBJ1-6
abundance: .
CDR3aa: CASSYTTGAANSPLHF
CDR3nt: TGTGCCAGCAGTTATACGACAGGGGCGGCTAATTCACCCCTCCACTTT

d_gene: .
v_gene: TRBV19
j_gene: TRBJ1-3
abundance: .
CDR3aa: CASSMFSTAFRNTIYF
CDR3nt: TGTGCCAGTAGTATGTTCAGCACCGCATTCCGAAACACCATATATTTT

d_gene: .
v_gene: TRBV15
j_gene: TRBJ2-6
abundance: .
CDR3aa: CATSKVLELGLSGANVLTF
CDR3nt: TGTGCCACCAGCAAAGTCCTAGAACTGGGACTGTCTGGGGCCAACGTCCTGACTTTC

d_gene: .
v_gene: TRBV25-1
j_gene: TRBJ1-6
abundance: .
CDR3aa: CASSERPSYNSPLHF
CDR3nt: TGTGCCAGCAGTGAGCGCCCCTCCTATAATTCACCCCTCCACTTT

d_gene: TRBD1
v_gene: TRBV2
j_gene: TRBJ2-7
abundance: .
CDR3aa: CASSPPGRGPSGEQYF
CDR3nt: TGTGCCAGCAGCCCACCCGGCAGGGGGCCCTCAGGGGAGCAGTACTTC

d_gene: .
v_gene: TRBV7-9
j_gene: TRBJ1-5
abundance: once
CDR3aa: CASSLASGSYSNQPQHF
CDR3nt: TGTGCCAGCAGCTTAGCATCGGGCAGCTATAGCAATCAGCCCCAGCATTTT

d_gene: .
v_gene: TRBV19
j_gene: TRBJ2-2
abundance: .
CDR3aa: CASSISAGELFF
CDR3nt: TGTGCCAGTAGTATATCGGCCGGGGAGCTGTTTTTT

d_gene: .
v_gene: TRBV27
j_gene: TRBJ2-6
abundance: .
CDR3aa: CASSSYMPSGANVLTF
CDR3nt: TGTGCCAGCAGTTCATACATGCCCTCCGGGGCCAACGTCCTGACTTTC

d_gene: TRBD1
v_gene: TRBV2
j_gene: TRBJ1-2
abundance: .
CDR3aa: CARGGTGASNYGYTF
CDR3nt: TGTGCCAGGGGAGGGACAGGGGCGTCGAACTATGGCTACACCTTC